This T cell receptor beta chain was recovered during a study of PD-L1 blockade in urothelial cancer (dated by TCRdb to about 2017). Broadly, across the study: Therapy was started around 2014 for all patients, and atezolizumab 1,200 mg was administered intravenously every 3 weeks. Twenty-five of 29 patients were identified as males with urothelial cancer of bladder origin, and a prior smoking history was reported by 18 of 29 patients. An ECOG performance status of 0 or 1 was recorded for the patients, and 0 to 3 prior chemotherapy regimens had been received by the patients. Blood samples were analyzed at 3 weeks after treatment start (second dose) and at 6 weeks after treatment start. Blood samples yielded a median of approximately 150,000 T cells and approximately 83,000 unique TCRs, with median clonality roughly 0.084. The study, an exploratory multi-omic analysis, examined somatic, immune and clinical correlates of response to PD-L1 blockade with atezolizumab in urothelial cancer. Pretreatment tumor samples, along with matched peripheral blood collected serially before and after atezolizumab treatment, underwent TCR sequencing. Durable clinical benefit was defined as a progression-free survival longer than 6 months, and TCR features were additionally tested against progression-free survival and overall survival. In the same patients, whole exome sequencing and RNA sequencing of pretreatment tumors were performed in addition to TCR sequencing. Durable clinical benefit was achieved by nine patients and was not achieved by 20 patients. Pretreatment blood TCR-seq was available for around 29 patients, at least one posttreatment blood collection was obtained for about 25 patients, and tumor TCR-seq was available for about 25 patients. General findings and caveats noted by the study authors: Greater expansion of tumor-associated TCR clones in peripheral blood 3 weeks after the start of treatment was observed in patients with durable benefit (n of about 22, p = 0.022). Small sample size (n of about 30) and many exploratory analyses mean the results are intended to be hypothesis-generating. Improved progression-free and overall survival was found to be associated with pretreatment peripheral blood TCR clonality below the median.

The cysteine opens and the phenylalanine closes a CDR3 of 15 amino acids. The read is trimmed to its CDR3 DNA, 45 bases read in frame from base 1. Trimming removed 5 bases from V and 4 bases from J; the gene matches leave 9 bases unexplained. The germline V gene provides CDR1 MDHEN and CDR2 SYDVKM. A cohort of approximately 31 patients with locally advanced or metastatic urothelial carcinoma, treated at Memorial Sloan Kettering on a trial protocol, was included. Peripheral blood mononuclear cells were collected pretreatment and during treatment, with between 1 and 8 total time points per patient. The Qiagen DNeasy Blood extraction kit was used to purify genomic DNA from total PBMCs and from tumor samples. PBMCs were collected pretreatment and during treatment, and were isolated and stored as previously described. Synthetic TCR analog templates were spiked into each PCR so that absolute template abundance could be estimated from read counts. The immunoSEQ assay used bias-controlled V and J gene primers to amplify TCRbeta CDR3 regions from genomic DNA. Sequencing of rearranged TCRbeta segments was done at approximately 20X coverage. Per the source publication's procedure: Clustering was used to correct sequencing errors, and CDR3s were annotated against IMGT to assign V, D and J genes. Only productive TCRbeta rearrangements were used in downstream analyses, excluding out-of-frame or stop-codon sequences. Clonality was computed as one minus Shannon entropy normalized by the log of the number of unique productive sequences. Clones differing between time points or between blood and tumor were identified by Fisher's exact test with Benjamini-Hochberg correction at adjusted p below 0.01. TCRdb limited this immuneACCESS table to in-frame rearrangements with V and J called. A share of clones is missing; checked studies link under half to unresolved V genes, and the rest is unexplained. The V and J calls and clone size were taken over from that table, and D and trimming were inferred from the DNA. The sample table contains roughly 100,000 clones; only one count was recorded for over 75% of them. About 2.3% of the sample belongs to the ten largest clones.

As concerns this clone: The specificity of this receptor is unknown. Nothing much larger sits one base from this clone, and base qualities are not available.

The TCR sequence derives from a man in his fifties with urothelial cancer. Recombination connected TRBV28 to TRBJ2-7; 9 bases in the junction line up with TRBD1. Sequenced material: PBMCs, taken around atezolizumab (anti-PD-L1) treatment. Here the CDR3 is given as CASSPPGQGNYEQYF. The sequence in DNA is TGTGCCAGCAGTCCCCCGGGACAGGGAAATTACGAGCAGTACTTC.